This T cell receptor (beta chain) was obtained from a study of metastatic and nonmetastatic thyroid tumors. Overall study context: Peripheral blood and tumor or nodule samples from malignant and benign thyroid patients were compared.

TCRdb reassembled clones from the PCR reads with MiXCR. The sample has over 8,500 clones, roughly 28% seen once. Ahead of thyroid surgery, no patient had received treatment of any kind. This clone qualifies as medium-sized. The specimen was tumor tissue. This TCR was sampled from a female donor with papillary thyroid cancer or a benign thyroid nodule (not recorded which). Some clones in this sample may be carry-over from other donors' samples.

The CDR3 DNA reads as TGTGCCAGCTCGAGCACCGGGACTAGGGGCACAGATACGCAGTATTTT. Translating gives CASSSTGTRGTDTQYF. The chain uses TRBV9 and TRBJ2-3, with 8 positions matching TRBD2. Germline CDR1 is SGDLS and CDR2 is YYNGEE. The V gene end was trimmed by 7 bases and the J gene end by 1 base; junction bases not matched to a gene: 11. This CDR3 is 16 amino acids long.